The 11 T cell receptor beta chains given below trace back to one sample, sequenced in a study of T cell repertoires in aging, cancer and after chemotherapy (dated by TCRdb to the late 2010s). Genomic DNA extracted from peripheral blood, rather than sorted cells or RNA, was used as the source for amplification of TCR beta rearrangements. The listed sequencing device is Illumina MiSeq. Multiplex touch-down PCR with a mixed TRB-A/B primer pool was used to amplify rearranged TRB sequences covering the V, D and J segments. TCRdb cleaned the public reads at Q25 with fastp, built clones with MiXCR and kept in-frame beta chains. Entries that share a CDR3 protein sequence are merged under the most common genes and DNA. The sample has just under 10,000 distinct CDR3 sequences on record, 30% to 45% of them singletons. The ten largest make up 9.9% of the sample. The sample comprised blood. These receptors were taken from a human donor in good health.

This clonotype is medium-sized within its sample. The chain uses TRBV29-1 and TRBJ1-1; D is uncertain. The V end lost 4 bases, the J end lost 2 bases, and 11 bases lay between the germline ends. The CDR3 length is 13 residues. CDR1 is SQVTM, CDR2 ANQGSEA, per germline. CDR3 sequence: CSVGGLINTEAFF. DNA of the CDR3: TGCAGCGTTGGAGGGCTGATTAACACTGAAGCTTTCTTT.

This clonotype is deemed medium-sized. This chain links TRBV29-1 with TRBJ2-5, with D unclear. This CDR3 is 12 amino acids long. The V end was cut by 2 bases, the J end by 4 bases, with 8 bases between. Germline lookup yields CDR1 SQVTM and CDR2 ANQGSEA. The CDR3 loop reads CSVERTGETQYF. In DNA, the CDR3 is TGCAGCGTTGAAAGGACGGGAGAGACCCAGTACTTC.

This rearrangement joins TRBV4-3 to TRBJ2-3, with D unclear. From germline, CDR1 is LGHNA and CDR2 YSLEER. Deletions cut 0 bases from V and 1 base from J, with 8 bases between. This CDR3 contains 15 residues. The CDR3 coding sequence is TGCGCCAGCAGCCAAGATCCCCAGGGCACAGATACGCAGTATTTT. Protein product: CASSQDPQGTDTQYF.

This clonotype counts as medium-sized (0.01 to 0.1%). V usage is TRBV6-5 and J usage is TRBJ2-2; D is possibly TRBD2 (6 bases). The CDR3 runs to 13 residues. V dropped 5 bases and J dropped 5 bases, with 9 bases sitting between them. The germline gives CDR1 MNHEY, CDR2 SVGAGI. The CDR3 region has the DNA TGTGCCAGCAGTACTCTAGCGACCGGGGAGCTGTTTTTT. Its translation: CASSTLATGELFF.

The V and J genes are TRBV5-5 and TRBJ1-1; the match to TRBD1 covers 9 bases. This CDR3 contains 16 residues. The V and J ends lost 0 bases and 1 base, in that order; junction bases with no gene match: 4. Germline V lookup: CDR1 SGHKS, CDR2 YYEKEE (reference sequence). CDR3 in amino acids: CASSLDDRGGNTEAFF. DNA for the CDR3: TGTGCCAGCAGCTTGGACGACAGGGGGGGGAACACTGAAGCTTTCTTT.

V usage is TRBV19 and J usage is TRBJ1-2; D gene ambiguous. The V end lost 2 bases, the J end lost 5 bases, and 18 bases lay between the germline ends. The CDR3 is made up of 16 amino acids. CDR1 LNHDA and CDR2 SQIVND come from the germline V gene (reference sequence). The CDR3 spells CASSIKGTESNYGYTF. CDR3 coding DNA: TGTGCCAGTAGTATAAAGGGCACAGAAAGCAATTATGGCTACACCTTC.

V and J are TRBV5-4 and TRBJ2-7; 14 bases fit TRBD2. The CDR3 is made up of 17 amino acids. Germline loops: CDR1 SGHNT, CDR2 YYREEE (reference sequence). Losses at the gene ends were 4 bases for V and 6 bases for J; bases not matched to a gene: 12. The CDR3 spells CASSGWGLAGAKGEQYF. As DNA, the CDR3 is TGTGCCAGCAGCGGTTGGGGACTAGCGGGAGCAAAGGGCGAGCAGTACTTC.

The chain has TRBV19 and TRBJ1-2, with TRBD1 matching over 11 bases. Germline V lookup: CDR1 LNHDA, CDR2 SQIVND (reference sequence). This CDR3 has 13 amino acids. V lost 8 bases, J lost 6 bases, and 5 bases stayed unmatched. CDR3 sequence (DNA): TGTGCCAGTTCCGGGACAGGGGGAAATGGCTACACCTTC. This translates into CASSGTGGNGYTF.

The gene calls are TRBV5-5 and TRBJ2-1; 10 bases line up with TRBD2. Per the germline V gene, CDR1 is SGHKS and CDR2 is YYEKEE (reference sequence). This CDR3 spans 18 amino acids. The trim removed 3 bases at V and 1 base at J, leaving 10 bases unmatched. Written as DNA, the CDR3 is TGTGCCAGCAGCTGGGACTCTAGCGGGAGTCAATCCTACAATGAGCAGTTCTTC. This encodes CASSWDSSGSQSYNEQFF.

V usage is TRBV5-6 and J usage is TRBJ2-7; perhaps D is TRBD1 or TRBD2 (5 bases each). CDR1 SGHDT and CDR2 YYEEEE come from the germline V gene. The CDR3 consists of 13 residues. The germline V and J ends were trimmed by 4 bases and 2 bases, with 10 bases remaining between them. CDR3 sequence: CASSIGAAYEQYF. The CDR3 nucleotides are TGTGCCAGCAGCATCGGGGCCGCCTACGAGCAGTACTTC.

The gene calls are TRBV7-2 and TRBJ2-4; D could derive from TRBD1 or TRBD2 (5 bases each). This CDR3 spans 13 amino acids. CDR1 and CDR2 (germline): SGHTA, FQGNSA. The V and J ends lost 2 bases and 9 bases respectively, with 11 bases between them. The CDR3 bases are TGTGCCAGCAGCTTACTGGGGACGGGCATTCAGTACTTC. Translated: CASSLLGTGIQYF.